A single sample is the source of the 5 T cell receptor beta chains below, sequenced in a study of blood T cell repertoires in COVID-19. Sequencing used immunoSEQ multiplex PCR; TCRdb keeps in-frame clones, though not all of them. The profile covers roughly 320,000 clones, with more than 85% appearing a single time and almost 4% taken by the ten largest. Sequencing was performed on PBMCs or T cells enriched from blood (not recorded which). All receptors come from a woman in her thirties who had been exposed to COVID-19.

The rearrangement joins TRBV11-3 to TRBJ2-5; tentatively, D is TRBD1 (6 bases). Germline-derived CDR1 and CDR2 are SGHNT and YENEEA. This CDR3 has 12 residues. V was clipped by 5 bases and J by 3 bases, with 7 bases between them. The DNA for the CDR3 is TGTGCCAGCAGCGGGGGCGAAGAGACCCAGTACTTC. Its protein is CASSGGEETQYF.

A few counts support this clone. This chain uses TRBV7-8 with TRBJ2-7; perhaps TRBD1 as D (6 bases). This CDR3 region has 13 residues. The V gene lost 6 bases and the J gene lost 3 bases, with 12 bases spanning the gap. The germline CDR1 and CDR2 sequences are SGHVS and FQNEAQ. The CDR3 is CASSYRAFYEQYF. CDR3 DNA sequence: TGTGCCAGCAGTTACAGGGCTTTCTACGAGCAGTACTTC.

This clone has more than one count but fewer than ten. Other DNA sequences within the sample encode an identical CDR3. The CDR3 bases are TGTGCCAGCAGCTCGGGACAGGGGGCCTACGAGCAGTACTTC. Translating gives CASSSGQGAYEQYF. The genes are TRBV11-2 and TRBJ2-7, with 11 bases lining up with TRBD1. With 4 bases clipped from V and 2 bases from J, the junction kept 1 base outside the gene matches. CDR1 is SGHAT, CDR2 FQNNGV, per germline. The CDR3 extends over 14 amino acids.

Details on this clone: The identical CDR3 is also encoded by other nucleotide sequences in the sample. The genes are TRBV19 and TRBJ1-2; TRBD1 might be the D (5 bases). V was shortened by 1 base and J by 2 bases, with 5 bases between the two germline ends. The CDR3 length is 13 residues. The germline gives CDR1 LNHDA, CDR2 SQIVND (reference sequence). CDR3 coding DNA: TGTGCCAGTAGTATAGCAGGGAACTATGGCTACACCTTC. It yields the protein CASSIAGNYGYTF.

Written as DNA, the CDR3 is TGCGCCAGCAGCCAGTCTCCTCCAGGGGTCGCCTCTGGAAACACCATATATTTT. Encoded protein: CASSQSPPGVASGNTIYF. This chain connects TRBV4-1 to TRBJ1-3; weak D call: TRBD1 (6 bases). CDR3 size: 18 residues. Between the trimmed V and J ends, which lost 3 bases and 0 bases, there was a span of 18 bases. Germline V CDR1 and CDR2: MGHRA, YSYEKL.